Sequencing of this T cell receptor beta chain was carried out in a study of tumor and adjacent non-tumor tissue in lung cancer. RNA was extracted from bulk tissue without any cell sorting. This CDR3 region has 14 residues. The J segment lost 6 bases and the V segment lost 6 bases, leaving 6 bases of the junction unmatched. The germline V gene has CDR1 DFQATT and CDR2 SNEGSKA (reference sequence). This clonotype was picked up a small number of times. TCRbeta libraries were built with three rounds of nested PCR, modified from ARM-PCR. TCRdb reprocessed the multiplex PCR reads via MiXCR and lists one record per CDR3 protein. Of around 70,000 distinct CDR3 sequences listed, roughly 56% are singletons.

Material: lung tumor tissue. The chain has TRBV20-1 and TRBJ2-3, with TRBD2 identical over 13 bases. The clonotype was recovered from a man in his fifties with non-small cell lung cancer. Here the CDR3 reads CSARTSGSGDTQYF. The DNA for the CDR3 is TGCAGTGCACGGACTAGCGGGAGTGGGGATACGCAGTATTTT.